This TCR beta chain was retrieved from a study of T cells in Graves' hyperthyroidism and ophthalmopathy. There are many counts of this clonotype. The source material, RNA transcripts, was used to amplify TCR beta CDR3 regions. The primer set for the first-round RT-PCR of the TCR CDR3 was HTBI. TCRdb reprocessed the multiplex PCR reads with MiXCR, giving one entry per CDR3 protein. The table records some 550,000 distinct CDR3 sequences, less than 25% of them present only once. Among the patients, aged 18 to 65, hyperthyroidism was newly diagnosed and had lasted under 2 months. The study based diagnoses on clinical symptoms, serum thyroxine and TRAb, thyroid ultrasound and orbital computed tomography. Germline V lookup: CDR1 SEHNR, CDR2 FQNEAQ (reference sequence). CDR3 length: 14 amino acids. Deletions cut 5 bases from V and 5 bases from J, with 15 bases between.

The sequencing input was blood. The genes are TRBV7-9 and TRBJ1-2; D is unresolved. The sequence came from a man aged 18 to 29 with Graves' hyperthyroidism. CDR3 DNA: TGTGCCAGCAGCCCCGCCTTCTGGGGTTATGGCTACACCTTC. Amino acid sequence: CASSPAFWGYGYTF.